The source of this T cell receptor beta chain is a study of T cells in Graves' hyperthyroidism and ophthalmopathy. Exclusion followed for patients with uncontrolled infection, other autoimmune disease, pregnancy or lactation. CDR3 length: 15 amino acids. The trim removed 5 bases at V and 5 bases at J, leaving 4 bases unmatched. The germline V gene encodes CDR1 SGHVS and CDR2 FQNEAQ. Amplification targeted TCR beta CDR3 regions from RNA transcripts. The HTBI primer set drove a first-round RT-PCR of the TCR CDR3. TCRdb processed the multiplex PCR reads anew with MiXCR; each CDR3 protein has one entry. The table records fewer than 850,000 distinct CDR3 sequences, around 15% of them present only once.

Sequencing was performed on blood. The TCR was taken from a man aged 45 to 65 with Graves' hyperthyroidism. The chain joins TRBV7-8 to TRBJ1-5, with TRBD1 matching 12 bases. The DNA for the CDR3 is TGTGCCAGCAGCCGCGGGACAGGGGGCCATCAGCCCCAGCATTTT. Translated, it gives CASSRGTGGHQPQHF.